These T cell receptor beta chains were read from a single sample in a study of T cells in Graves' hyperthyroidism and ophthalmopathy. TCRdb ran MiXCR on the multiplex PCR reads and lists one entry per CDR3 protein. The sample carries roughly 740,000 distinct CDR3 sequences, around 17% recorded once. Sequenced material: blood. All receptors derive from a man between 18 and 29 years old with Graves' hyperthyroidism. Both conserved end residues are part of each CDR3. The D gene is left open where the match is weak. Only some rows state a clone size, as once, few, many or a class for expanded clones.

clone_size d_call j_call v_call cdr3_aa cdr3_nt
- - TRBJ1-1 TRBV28 CASRRTGITEAFF TGTGCCAGCAGACGAACAGGGATCACTGAAGCTTTCTTT
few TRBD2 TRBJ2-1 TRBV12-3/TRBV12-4 CASRFRAAGAYNEQFF TGTGCCAGCAGATTCCGGGCAGCGGGGGCCTACAATGAGCAGTTCTTC
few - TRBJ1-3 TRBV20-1 CSARGATGDTIYF TGCAGTGCTAGAGGGGCGACTGGAGACACCATATATTTT
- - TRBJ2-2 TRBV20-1 CSGTRGNTGELFF TGCAGTGGAACTAGAGGGAACACCGGGGAGCTGTTTTTT
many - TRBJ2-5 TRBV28 CASRFGEAYQETQYF TGTGCCAGCAGGTTTGGGGAGGCGTACCAAGAGACCCAGTACTTC
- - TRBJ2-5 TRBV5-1 CASSLGGTEETQYF TGCGCCAGCAGCTTGGGCGGGACCGAAGAGACCCAGTACTTC
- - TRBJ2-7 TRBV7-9 CASSLVWGLNEQYF TGTGCCAGCAGCTTAGTTTGGGGTCTGAACGAGCAGTACTTC
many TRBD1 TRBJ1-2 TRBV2 CASGQGNYGYTF TGTGCCAGCGGACAGGGGAACTATGGCTACACCTTC
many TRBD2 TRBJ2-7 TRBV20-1 CSAWSATSGRGDEQYF TGCAGTGCCTGGAGCGCGACTAGCGGGAGGGGAGACGAGCAGTACTTC
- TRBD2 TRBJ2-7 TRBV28 CASRPSSGGFYEQYF TGTGCCAGCAGACCCTCTAGCGGGGGATTCTACGAGCAGTACTTC
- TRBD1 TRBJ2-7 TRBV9 CASSVSWTGYEQYF TGTGCCAGCAGCGTATCCTGGACAGGCTACGAGCAGTACTTC